This is a list of T cell receptor beta chains from one sample in a study of CD8+ T cells in alopecia areata. TCRdb keeps only in-frame clones here, not all; method: immunoSEQ multiplex PCR. The table has some 7,500 clones, approximately 70% seen once; the top ten hold over 13%. This material consisted of skin, taken at week 0. These receptors came from a human donor with alopecia areata. Each CDR3 is given with its conserved first and last residue. The order of the fields is D gene, clone size, V gene, J gene, CDR3 DNA, CDR3 protein. D genes are given only for firm matches. For some rows the clone size is stated as once, few or many, or as a class when expanded; others skip it.

.	.	TRBV12-5	TRBJ1-2	TGTGCTAGTGGTTTGAGTACACAGAGGCGATCGATCTATGGCTACACCTTC	CASGLSTQRRSIYGYTF
.	.	TRBV4-3	TRBJ2-1	TGCGCCAGCAGCCAGGGTAACAGGGAAAATGAGCAGTTCTTC	CASSQGNRENEQFF
TRBD2	.	TRBV7-2	TRBJ2-1	TGTGCCAGCAGCTTGGCTAGCGGGGGGGCGTCCTACAATGAGCAGTTCTTC	CASSLASGGASYNEQFF
TRBD2	few	TRBV6-5	TRBJ2-1	TGTGCCAGCAGAAAGACTAGCGGGATTTACAATGAGCAGTTCTTC	CASRKTSGIYNEQFF
.	.	TRBV6-5	TRBJ1-2	TGTGCCAGCAGGCCTAGGGGAGACGGCTACACCTTC	CASRPRGDGYTF
TRBD1	.	TRBV6-5	TRBJ2-7	TGTGCCAGCAGCACGGGACAGGGGGAAAACGAGCAGTACTTC	CASSTGQGENEQYF
.	.	TRBV5-8	TRBJ2-5	TGTGCCAGCAGCTTGGGGTCGATTTCCCCGTACTTC	CASSLGSISPYF
.	.	TRBV13	TRBJ1-1	TGTGCCAGCAGCTTCTCTATCGACGGGAACACTGAAGCTTTCTTT	CASSFSIDGNTEAFF
.	.	TRBV10-3	TRBJ1-5	TGTGCCATCAGTGCCTGGGGCAATCAGCCCCAGCATTTT	CAISAWGNQPQHF
.	.	TRBV5-1	TRBJ2-5	TGCGCCAGCAGCTTCCTGGACTTCCAAGAGACCCAGTACTTC	CASSFLDFQETQYF
.	few	TRBV12-5	TRBJ1-4	TGTGCTAGTGGTACAGAACAGGGTACGAATGAAAAACTGTTTTTT	CASGTEQGTNEKLFF
.	.	TRBV28	TRBJ1-5	TGTGCCAGCAGTTTCTTGACAGGTGTTCAGCCCCAGCATTTT	CASSFLTGVQPQHF
.	few	TRBV15	TRBJ1-4	TGTGCCACCAGCAGAGATCTAGGACAGAAACTGTTTTTT	CATSRDLGQKLFF
.	.	TRBV19	TRBJ2-2	TGTGCCAGTAGTATTAGCGGTGGCACCGGGGAGCTGTTTTTT	CASSISGGTGELFF
.	.	TRBV7-2	TRBJ1-6	TGTGCCAGCAGAGAACAGGGACTTCTAAATTCACCCCTCCACTTT	CASREQGLLNSPLHF
.	.	TRBV29-1	TRBJ1-1	TGCAGCGTCCACTCACCGGGCTGGGAGAGGGATGAAGCTTTCTTT	CSVHSPGWERDEAFF
TRBD1	.	TRBV7-9	TRBJ1-1	TGTGCCAGCAGCTTGGACAGGGTCGGATATGGGACTGAAGCTTTCTTT	CASSLDRVGYGTEAFF
.	few	TRBV5-7	TRBJ1-3	TGTGCCAGCAGTCTTTCCACGGCCTCTGGAAACACCATATATTTT	CASSLSTASGNTIYF
.	.	TRBV30	TRBJ1-1	TGTGCCTTACGTGCAGGGGCGGTTGGAACTGAAGCTTTCTTT	CALRAGAVGTEAFF
TRBD1	.	TRBV9	TRBJ2-7	TGTGCCAGCAGCACCCGGACAGGGGAAACGTCCGAGCAGTACTTC	CASSTRTGETSEQYF
.	.	TRBV30	TRBJ1-6	TGTGCCTGGAGGTCAACCAGGGTCCGAAATTCACCCCTCCACTTT	CAWRSTRVRNSPLHF
.	.	TRBV6-1	TRBJ2-3	TGTGCCAGCAGTTGGGGTCTAGGGGGTTCCGATACGCAGTATTTT	CASSWGLGGSDTQYF
.	.	TRBV5-1	TRBJ2-5	TGCGCCAGCAGCTTCGGGGGAACGCAAGGGACCCAGTACTTC	CASSFGGTQGTQYF
.	.	TRBV9	TRBJ2-3	TGTGCCAGCAGCGTCGAAGGCACAGATACGCAGTATTTT	CASSVEGTDTQYF